This entry lists 11 T cell receptor beta chains sequenced from one sample in a study of blood T cells in healthy people across ages. Sample-barcoded 5' priming and a J-beta primer mix drove a second PCR of about 6 to 12 cycles. Via MiXCR, TCRdb re-called the 5' RACE reads, giving one row per CDR3 protein. The table lists roughly 640,000 distinct CDR3 sequences, less than 35% of them singletons. The material sequenced was blood. Source of these receptors: a woman of 80 years or more in good health.

In its sample, this clonotype was seen many times. This chain uses TRBV4-2 with TRBJ2-1, with D perhaps TRBD1 or TRBD2 (6 bases each). V was shortened by 3 bases and J by 7 bases, with 22 bases between the two germline ends. The CDR3 has 17 residues. Germline V lookup: CDR1 LGHNA, CDR2 YNFKEQ. CDR3: CASSQVGAGGATNEQFF. DNA for the CDR3: TGTGCCAGCAGCCAGGTAGGGGCCGGGGGCGCTACAAATGAGCAGTTCTTC.

This clonotype was detected many times. J is TRBJ2-5 and V is TRBV28; D perhaps matches TRBD1 (6 bases). The CDR3 sequence is 16 residues long. V lost 5 bases and J 0 bases, leaving 16 bases between the germline ends. Per the germline V gene, CDR1 is MDHEN and CDR2 is SYDVKM. The CDR3 reads CASSGPRTAYQETQYF. In DNA form, the CDR3 reads TGTGCCAGCAGTGGCCCGAGGACAGCTTACCAAGAGACCCAGTACTTC.

In DNA form, the CDR3 reads TGTGCCAGCATCATCTCACTAGACAGGCTCGACACTGAAGCTTTCTTT. Translated, it gives CASIISLDRLDTEAFF. This chain joins TRBV28 and TRBJ1-1, with D possibly being TRBD1 (6 bases). This CDR3 region has 16 residues. Per germline, CDR1 MDHEN and CDR2 SYDVKM. Trimming removed 7 bases at V and 3 bases at J, with 21 bases between.

This clonotype was recorded at least ten times. A much larger clonotype is one base distant, so this may be a read error. The J gene is TRBJ2-1, the V gene TRBV5-5; D is unresolved. This CDR3 has 12 residues. Germline assignment: CDR1 SGHKS and CDR2 YYEKEE (reference sequence). V lost 3 bases to trimming and J lost 10 bases, with 11 bases between them. The CDR3 loop is CASSYASQEQFF. CDR3 coding DNA: TGTGCCAGCAGCTACGCCAGCCAAGAGCAGTTCTTC. Supplemented by reference TRBV5-5 and TRBJ2-1, the full variable domain reads DAGVTQSPTHLIKTRGQQVTLRCSPISGHKSVSWYQQVLGQGPQFIFQYYEKEERGRGNFPDRFSARQFPNYSSELNVNALLLGDSALYLCASSYASQEQFFGPGTRLTVL.

This clonotype was counted a few times. V is TRBV20-1 and J is TRBJ2-7, with D perhaps given as TRBD1 or TRBD2 (6 bases each). CDR1 and CDR2 from the germline V gene are DFQATT and SNEGSKA (reference sequence). This CDR3 comprises 12 residues. Trimming cost V 4 bases and J 6 bases, with 13 bases left between them. Here the CDR3 DNA reads TGCAGTGCTATTGGGGGGCCGGGCGAGCAGTACTTC. It specifies CSAIGGPGEQYF.

This clonotype was seen at least ten times. This chain uses TRBV6-5 with TRBJ2-7; 7 nucleotides match TRBD2. From germline, CDR1 is MNHEY and CDR2 SVGAGI. This CDR3 comprises 13 residues. The V and J ends lost 9 bases and 3 bases, in that order; junction bases with no gene match: 8. The CDR3 loop is CARKRGEGYEQYF. The CDR3, as DNA: TGTGCCAGAAAACGAGGGGAGGGCTACGAGCAGTACTTC.

This clonotype was detected a few times. A read error may explain this, as a much larger clone is one base away. This chain joins TRBV20-1 and TRBJ1-2; D may be TRBD1 (5 bases). Germline CDR1 DFQATT, CDR2 SNEGSKA (reference sequence). Between the trimmed V and J ends, which lost 0 bases and 8 bases, there was a span of 16 bases. This CDR3 is built from 14 residues. The CDR3 nucleotides read TGCAGTGCTAGAGACCTGCAGGGTTGGGGGGGCTACACCTTC. Protein product: CSARDLQGWGGYTF.

This clonotype was observed many times. The CDR3 region is CASSLRPLSSGGAQETQYF. The CDR3 DNA is TGTGCCAGCAGCTTAAGGCCCCTATCCAGCGGGGGGGCCCAAGAGACCCAGTACTTC. This rearrangement joins TRBV7-2 to TRBJ2-5; 10 nucleotides line up with TRBD2. The CDR3 contains 19 residues. V shed 2 bases, J shed 1 base, and the junction held 13 bases outside the gene matches. Germline CDR1 SGHTA, CDR2 FQGNSA.

In its sample, this clonotype was seen many times. This chain connects TRBV27 to TRBJ2-5; D gene ambiguous. With the DNA end fitting TRBJ2-7 better, the J assignment may be wrong. CDR3 length: 14 residues. Germline assignment: CDR1 MNHEY and CDR2 SMNVEV (reference sequence). Here the CDR3 reads CASKSNGLNGEQYF. The CDR3 DNA is TGTGCCAGCAAGAGCAATGGTCTTAACGGCGAGCAGTACTTC.

This clonotype was detected many times. The J gene is TRBJ2-7, the V gene TRBV3-1, with 12 bases identical to TRBD2. Germline lookup yields CDR1 LGHDT and CDR2 YNNKEL (reference sequence). With 4 bases clipped from V and 3 bases from J, the junction kept 4 bases outside the gene matches. The CDR3 totals 15 residues. The DNA of the CDR3 is TGTGCCAGCAGCCTACTAGCGGGGGGTAACTACGAGCAGTACTTC. Protein: CASSLLAGGNYEQYF.

This clonotype was observed at least ten times. The CDR3: CASSPAGLAGVEQYF. The CDR3 bases are TGCGCCAGCAGCCCTGCTGGACTAGCGGGGGTCGAGCAGTACTTC. The chain is built from TRBV5-1 and TRBJ2-7, with TRBD2 matching over 13 bases. V was clipped by 4 bases and J by 6 bases; unmatched bases: 7. The CDR3 is 15 residues long. Germline V gives CDR1 SGHRS, CDR2 YFSETQ.